This T cell receptor (beta chain) was documented in a study of graft-versus-host responses after intestinal transplantation. Looking at the study overall: Each recipient received a multivisceral, liver-intestinal, or isolated intestinal graft. Anti-thymocyte globulin induction was given to all recipients, followed by tacrolimus and steroids for roughly 3 years. Study-level points and caveats: Allografts of one patient group, those with graft-donor T cell macrochimerism, had high graft-versus-host to host-versus-graft clonal ratios. Recipient bone marrow held GvH clones, some seen earlier in ileum or blood.

The assay was immunoSEQ multiplex PCR, and TCRdb's table has in-frame clones only and misses some. The sample records approximately 97,000 clones, about nine tenths being singletons. Concerning this clone: Its antigen is as yet unknown.

From germline, CDR1 is SGHAT and CDR2 FQNNGV. The trim removed 3 bases at V and 6 bases at J, leaving 0 bases unmatched. The CDR3 is 12 residues long. The sample was unstimulated CD4+ T cells sorted from spleen or lymph node cells, taken before transplant. The chain links TRBV11-2 to TRBJ1-2, with TRBD1 identical over 8 bases. The sequence was collected from a human donor who was the organ donor for an intestinal transplant. CDR3 region: CASSLDRDGYTF. The CDR3 DNA is TGTGCCAGCAGCTTGGACAGGGATGGCTACACCTTC.